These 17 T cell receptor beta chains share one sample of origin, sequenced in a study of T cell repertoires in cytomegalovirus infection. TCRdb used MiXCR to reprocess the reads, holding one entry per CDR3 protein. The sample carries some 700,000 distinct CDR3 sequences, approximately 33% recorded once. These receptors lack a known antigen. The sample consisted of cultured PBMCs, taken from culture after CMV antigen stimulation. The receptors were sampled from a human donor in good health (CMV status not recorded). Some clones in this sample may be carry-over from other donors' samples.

CDR3 in DNA: TGTGCCAGCTCACCGGCAGGGGGGCCGGGCTACACCTTC. Translated, it gives CASSPAGGPGYTF. The chain has TRBV18 and TRBJ1-2, with 7 positions matching TRBD1. The CDR3 length is 13 residues. The V gene's germline CDR1 is KGHSH and CDR2 LQKENI. The V segment lost 3 bases and the J segment 8 bases; nucleotides outside the gene matches: 6.

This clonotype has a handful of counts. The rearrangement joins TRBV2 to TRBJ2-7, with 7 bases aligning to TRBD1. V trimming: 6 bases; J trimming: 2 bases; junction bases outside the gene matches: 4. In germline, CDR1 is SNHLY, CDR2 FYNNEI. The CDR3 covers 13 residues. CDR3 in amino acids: CASRDRLTYEQYF. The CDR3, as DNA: TGTGCCAGCAGGGACAGGCTAACCTACGAGCAGTACTTC.

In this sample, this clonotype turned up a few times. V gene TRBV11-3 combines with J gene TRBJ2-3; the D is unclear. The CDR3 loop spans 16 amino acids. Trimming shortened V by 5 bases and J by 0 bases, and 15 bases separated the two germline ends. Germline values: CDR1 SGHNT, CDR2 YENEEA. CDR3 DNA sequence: TGTGCCAGCAGCCCCCGGTCCAACCCTAGCACAGATACGCAGTATTTT. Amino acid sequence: CASSPRSNPSTDTQYF. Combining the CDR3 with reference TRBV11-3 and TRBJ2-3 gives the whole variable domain EAGVVQSPRYKIIEKKQPVAFWCNPISGHNTLYWYLQNLGQGPELLIRYENEEAVDDSQLPKDRFSAERLKGVDSTLKIQPAELGDSAVYLCASSPRSNPSTDTQYFGPGTRLTVL.

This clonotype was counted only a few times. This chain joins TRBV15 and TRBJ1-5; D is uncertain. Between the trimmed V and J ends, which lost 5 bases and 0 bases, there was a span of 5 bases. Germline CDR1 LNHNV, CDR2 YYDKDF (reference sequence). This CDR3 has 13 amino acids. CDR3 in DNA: TGTGCCACCAGCCGAATTAGCAATCAGCCCCAGCATTTT. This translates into CATSRISNQPQHF.

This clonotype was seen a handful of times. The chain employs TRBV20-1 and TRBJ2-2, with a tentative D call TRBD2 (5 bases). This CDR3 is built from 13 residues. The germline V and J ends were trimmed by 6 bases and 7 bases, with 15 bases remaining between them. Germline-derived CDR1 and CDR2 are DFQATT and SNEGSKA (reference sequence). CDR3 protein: CSAKTTRIGELFF. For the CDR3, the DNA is TGCAGTGCGAAAACTACTAGGATCGGGGAGCTGTTTTTT.

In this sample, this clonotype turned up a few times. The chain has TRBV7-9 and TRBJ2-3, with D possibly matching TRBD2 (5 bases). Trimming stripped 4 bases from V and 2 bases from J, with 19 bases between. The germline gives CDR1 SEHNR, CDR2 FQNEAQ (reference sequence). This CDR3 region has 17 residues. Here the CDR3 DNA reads TGTGCCAGCAGCTCGACACCCGGCGGGCTACTCACAGATACGCAGTATTTT. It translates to CASSSTPGGLLTDTQYF.

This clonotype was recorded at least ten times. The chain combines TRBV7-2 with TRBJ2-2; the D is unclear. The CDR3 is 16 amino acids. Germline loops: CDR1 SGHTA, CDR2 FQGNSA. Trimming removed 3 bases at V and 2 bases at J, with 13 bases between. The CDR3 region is CASSFVWDRNTGELFF. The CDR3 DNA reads TGTGCCAGCAGCTTCGTTTGGGATCGTAACACCGGGGAGCTGTTTTTT.

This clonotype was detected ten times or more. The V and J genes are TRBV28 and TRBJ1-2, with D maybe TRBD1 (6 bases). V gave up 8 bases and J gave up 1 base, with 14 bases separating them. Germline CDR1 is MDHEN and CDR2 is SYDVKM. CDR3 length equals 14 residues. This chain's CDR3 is CASEMGGGNYGYTF. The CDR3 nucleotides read TGTGCCAGCGAAATGGGAGGGGGTAACTATGGCTACACCTTC.

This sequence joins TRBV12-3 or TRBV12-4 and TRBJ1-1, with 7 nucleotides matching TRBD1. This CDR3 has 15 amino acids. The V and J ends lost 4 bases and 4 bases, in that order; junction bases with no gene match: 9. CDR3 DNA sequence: TGTGCCAGCAGTTCTCAGGGGGGGCAGGGCACTGAAGCTTTCTTT. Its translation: CASSSQGGQGTEAFF.

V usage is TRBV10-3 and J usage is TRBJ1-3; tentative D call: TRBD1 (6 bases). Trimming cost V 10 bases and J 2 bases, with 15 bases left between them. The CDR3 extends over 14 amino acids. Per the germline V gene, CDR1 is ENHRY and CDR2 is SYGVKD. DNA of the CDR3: TGTGCCACTGTAAGGACAGCCCCTGGAAACACCATATATTTT. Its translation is CATVRTAPGNTIYF.

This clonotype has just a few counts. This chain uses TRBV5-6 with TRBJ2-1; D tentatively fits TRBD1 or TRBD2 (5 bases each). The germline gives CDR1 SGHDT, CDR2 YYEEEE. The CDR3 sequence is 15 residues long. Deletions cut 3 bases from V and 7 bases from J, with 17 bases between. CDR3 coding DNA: TGTGCCAGCAGCTGGGGGTCGGGGAACGAAAATGAGCAGTTCTTC. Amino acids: CASSWGSGNENEQFF.

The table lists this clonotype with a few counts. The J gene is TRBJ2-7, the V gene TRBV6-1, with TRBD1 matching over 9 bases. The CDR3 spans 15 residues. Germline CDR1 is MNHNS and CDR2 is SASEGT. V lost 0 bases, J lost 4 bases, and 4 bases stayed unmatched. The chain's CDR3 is CASSEATGGIYEQYF. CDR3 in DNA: TGTGCCAGCAGTGAAGCAACAGGGGGCATTTACGAGCAGTACTTC.

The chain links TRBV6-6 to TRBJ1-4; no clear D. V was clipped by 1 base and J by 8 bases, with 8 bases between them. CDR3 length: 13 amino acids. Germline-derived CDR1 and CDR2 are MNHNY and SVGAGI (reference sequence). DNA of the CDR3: TGTGCCAGCAGTTACTACCAAGGGGAAAAACTGTTTTTT. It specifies CASSYYQGEKLFF.

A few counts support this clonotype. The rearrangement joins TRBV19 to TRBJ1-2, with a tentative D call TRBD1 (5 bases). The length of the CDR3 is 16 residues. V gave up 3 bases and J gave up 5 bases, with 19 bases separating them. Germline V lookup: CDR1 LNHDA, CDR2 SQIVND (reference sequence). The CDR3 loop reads CASSIGVGTTHYGYTF. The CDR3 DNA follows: TGTGCCAGTAGTATTGGCGTAGGGACCACGCATTATGGCTACACCTTC.

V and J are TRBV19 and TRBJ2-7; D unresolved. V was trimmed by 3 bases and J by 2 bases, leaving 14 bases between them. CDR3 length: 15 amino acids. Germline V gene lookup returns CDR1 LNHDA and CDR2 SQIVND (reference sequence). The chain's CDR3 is CASSIGGVVAYEQYF. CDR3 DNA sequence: TGTGCCAGTAGTATTGGTGGAGTGGTGGCCTACGAGCAGTACTTC.

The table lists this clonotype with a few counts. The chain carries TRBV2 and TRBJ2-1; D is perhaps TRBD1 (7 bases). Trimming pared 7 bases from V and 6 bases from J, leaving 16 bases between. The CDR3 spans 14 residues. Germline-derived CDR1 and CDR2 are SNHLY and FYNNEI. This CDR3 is CASTEGQGGNEQFF. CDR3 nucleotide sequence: TGTGCCAGCACCGAGGGGCAGGGGGGCAATGAGCAGTTCTTC.

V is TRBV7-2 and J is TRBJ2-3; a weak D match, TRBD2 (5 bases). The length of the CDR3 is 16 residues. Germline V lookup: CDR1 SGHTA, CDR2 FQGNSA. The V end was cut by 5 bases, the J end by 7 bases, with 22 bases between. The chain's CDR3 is CASSLNGITSVNTQYF. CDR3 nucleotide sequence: TGTGCCAGCAGCCTTAACGGGATTACTAGTGTTAATACGCAGTATTTT.